This T cell receptor beta chain was obtained from a study of T cells in localized non-small cell lung cancer. The study, taken as a whole, reports: Only one tumor region was sequenced, so heterogeneity remains possible.

A remark on this clone: Its matching antigen is unknown.

Losses at the gene ends were 5 bases for V and 4 bases for J; bases not matched to a gene: 9. CDR3 length equals 15 residues. Per the germline V gene, CDR1 is SGHTA and CDR2 is FQGNSA. TCRdb's table, derived via immunoSEQ multiplex PCR, lists solely in-frame clones and lacks some. This table holds roughly 30,000 clones, around nine tenths found once. The chain couples TRBV7-2 to TRBJ1-2, with 8 bases lining up with TRBD1. The sequence was collected from a woman aged 40-70 years with stage I lung adenocarcinoma. Sample: peripheral blood, taken before any cancer treatment. The CDR3 DNA reads TGTGCCAGCAGCCCTACATACGACAGGGGCTATGGCTACACCTTC. This translates into CASSPTYDRGYGYTF.